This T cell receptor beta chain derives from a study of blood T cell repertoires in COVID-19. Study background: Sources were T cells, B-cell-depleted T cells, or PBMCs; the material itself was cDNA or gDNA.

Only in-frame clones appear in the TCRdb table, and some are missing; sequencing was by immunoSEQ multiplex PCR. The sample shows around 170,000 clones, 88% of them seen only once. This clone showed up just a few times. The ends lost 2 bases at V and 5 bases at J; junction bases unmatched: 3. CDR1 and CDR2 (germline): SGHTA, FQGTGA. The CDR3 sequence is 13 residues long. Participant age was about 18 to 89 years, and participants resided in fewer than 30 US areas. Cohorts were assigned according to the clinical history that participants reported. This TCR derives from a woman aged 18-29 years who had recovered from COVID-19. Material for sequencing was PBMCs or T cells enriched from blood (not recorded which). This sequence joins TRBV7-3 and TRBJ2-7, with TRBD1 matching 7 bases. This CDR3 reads CASSLQTGDEQYF. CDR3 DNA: TGTGCCAGCAGCTTACAAACAGGGGACGAGCAGTACTTC.